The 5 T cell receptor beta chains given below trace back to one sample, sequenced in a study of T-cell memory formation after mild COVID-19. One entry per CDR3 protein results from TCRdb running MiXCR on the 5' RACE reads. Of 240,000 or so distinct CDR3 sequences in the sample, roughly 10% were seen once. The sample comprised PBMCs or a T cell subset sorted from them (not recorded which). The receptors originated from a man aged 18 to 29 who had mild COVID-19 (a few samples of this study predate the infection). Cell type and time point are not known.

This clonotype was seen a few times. The CDR3, as DNA: TGTGCCAGCGGGCGGAGGAGGCTAGCGGCCCAAGAGACCCAGTACTTC. This translates into CASGRRRLAAQETQYF. The chain couples TRBV6-4 to TRBJ2-5; 7 positions match TRBD2. Per germline, CDR1 MRHNA and CDR2 SNTAGT. The ends lost 8 bases at V and 1 base at J; junction bases unmatched: 13. The CDR3 runs 16 residues.

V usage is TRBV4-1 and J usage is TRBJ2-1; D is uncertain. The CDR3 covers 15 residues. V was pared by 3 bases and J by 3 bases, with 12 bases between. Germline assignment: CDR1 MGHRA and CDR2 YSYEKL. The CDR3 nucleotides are TGCGCCAGCAGCCACCCCTCCTCAATCTACAATGAGCAGTTCTTC. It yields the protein CASSHPSSIYNEQFF.

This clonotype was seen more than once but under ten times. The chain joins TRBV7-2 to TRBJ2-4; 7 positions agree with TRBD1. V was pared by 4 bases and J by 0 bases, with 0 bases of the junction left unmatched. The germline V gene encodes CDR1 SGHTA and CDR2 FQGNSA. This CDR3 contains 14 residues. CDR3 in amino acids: CASSSGGAKNIQYF. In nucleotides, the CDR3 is TGTGCCAGCAGCTCAGGGGGAGCCAAAAACATTCAGTACTTC.

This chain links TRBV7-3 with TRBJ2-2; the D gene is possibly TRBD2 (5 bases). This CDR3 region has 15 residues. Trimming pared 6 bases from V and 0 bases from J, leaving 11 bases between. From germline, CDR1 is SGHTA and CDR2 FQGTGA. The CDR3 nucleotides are TGTGCCAGCAGTCAGCGGACTGCGAACACCGGGGAGCTGTTTTTT. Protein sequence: CASSQRTANTGELFF.

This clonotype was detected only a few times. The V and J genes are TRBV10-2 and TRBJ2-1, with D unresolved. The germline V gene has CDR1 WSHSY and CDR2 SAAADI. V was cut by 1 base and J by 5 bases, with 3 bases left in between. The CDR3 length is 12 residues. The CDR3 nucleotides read TGCGCCAGCAGTGAGTGGGACAATGAGCAGTTCTTC. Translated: CASSEWDNEQFF.